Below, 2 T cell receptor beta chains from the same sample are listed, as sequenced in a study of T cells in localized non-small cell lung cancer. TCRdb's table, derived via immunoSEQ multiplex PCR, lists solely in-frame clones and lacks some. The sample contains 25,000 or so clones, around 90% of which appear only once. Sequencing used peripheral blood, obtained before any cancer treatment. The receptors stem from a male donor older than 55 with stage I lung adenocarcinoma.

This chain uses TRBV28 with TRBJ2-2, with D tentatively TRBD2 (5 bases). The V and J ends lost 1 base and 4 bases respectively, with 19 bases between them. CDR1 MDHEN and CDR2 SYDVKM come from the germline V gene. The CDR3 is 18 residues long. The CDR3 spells CASSLYPSTSSGTGELFF. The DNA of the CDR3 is TGTGCCAGCAGTTTATACCCTAGCACTAGTTCGGGCACCGGGGAGCTGTTTTTT.

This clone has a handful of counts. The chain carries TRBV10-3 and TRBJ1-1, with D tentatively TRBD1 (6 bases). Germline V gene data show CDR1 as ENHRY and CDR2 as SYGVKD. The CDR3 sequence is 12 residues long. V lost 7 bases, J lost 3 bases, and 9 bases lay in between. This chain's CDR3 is CAINRGDTEAFF. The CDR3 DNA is TGTGCCATCAATAGGGGGGACACTGAAGCTTTCTTT.